This paragraph reports one TCR beta chain. The CDR3 contains 13 residues. The V gene lost 10 bases and the J gene lost 2 bases, with 11 bases spanning the gap. How the authors handled the data: From reference gene primer amplification, estimates of nucleated cell counts were derived. This table comes from immunoSEQ multiplex PCR, and its TCRdb copy is limited to in-frame clones, with some not included. From that table come the V and J calls and clone size; the DNA was used to work out D and trimming. The data hold over 200,000 clones, with around 88% observed a single time. This sample is drawn from a study of blood T cell repertoires in COVID-19. As for the study in general: COVID-19 samples, acute and convalescent, were from the United States, Italy and Spain.

The V call is TRBV12-3 or TRBV12-4, the J call TRBJ2-2, with a weak D call TRBD2 (5 bases). The sample taken for sequencing was PBMCs or T cells enriched from blood (not recorded which). This sequence originates from a woman aged 40 to 55 with acute COVID-19. CDR3 residues: CATKTKNTGELFF. The CDR3 region has the DNA TGTGCCACCAAGACTAAAAACACCGGGGAGCTGTTTTTT.